This T cell receptor beta chain was sequenced in a study of beta chain features in type 1 diabetes. Study-wide results and caveats: HLA effects on TCRB rearrangement stayed unresolved here. Comparison showed that naive, central memory and Treg TCRB repertoires appeared more similar among patients than among healthy donors.

The sequenced template was cDNA made from the entire isolated RNA. Method: immunoSEQ multiplex PCR; TCRdb's copy keeps in-frame clones and lacks some. The table includes 300,000 to 450,000 clones, 15% to 20% detected once. There are a few counts of this clone. The target antigen is unknown. Germline assignment: CDR1 SGHDN and CDR2 FVKESK. The CDR3 totals 15 residues. The V end was cut by 3 bases, the J end by 3 bases, with 15 bases between. Sorting based on CD45RO/CCR7/CD25/CD127/CD95/CD27 separated CD4+ naive, central memory, regulatory and stem cell-like memory cells. Sequencing was performed on naive CD4+ T cells from blood. The clonotype comes from a young woman in good health. V gene TRBV14 combines with J gene TRBJ2-7; D possibly corresponds to TRBD1 (5 bases). CDR3 loop: CASSQSSQGRYEQYF. Written as DNA, the CDR3 is TGTGCCAGCAGCCAGAGTTCTCAGGGCCGCTACGAGCAGTACTTC.